This entry lists 21 T cell receptor beta chains sequenced from one sample in a study of blood T cell repertoires in COVID-19. TCRdb keeps only in-frame clones here, not all; method: immunoSEQ multiplex PCR. The sample has some 90,000 clones, about 91% seen once. Material for sequencing was peripheral blood. These receptors were obtained from a woman aged 80 or over with active COVID-19.

The rearrangement links TRBV4-3 to TRBJ2-1; D is perhaps TRBD1 (6 bases). The germline gives CDR1 LGHNA, CDR2 YSLEER. V was cut by 1 base and J by 7 bases, with 20 bases left in between. The CDR3 totals 17 residues. In DNA form, the CDR3 reads TGCGCCAGCAGCCAAGGTACCGGCAGGGGTGTGGGGAATGAGCAGTTCTTC. It is translated as CASSQGTGRGVGNEQFF.

V usage is TRBV7-6 and J usage is TRBJ2-1, with TRBD2 matching over 12 bases. Germline V gives CDR1 SGHVS, CDR2 FNYEAQ. The V segment lost 6 bases and the J segment 8 bases; nucleotides outside the gene matches: 8. This CDR3 is built from 15 residues. The CDR3 is CASRGGLAGGDEQFF. In DNA form, the CDR3 reads TGTGCCAGCAGGGGCGGCCTAGCGGGGGGGGATGAGCAGTTCTTC.

The rearrangement joins TRBV28 to TRBJ1-1; 7 bases fit TRBD1. Germline-derived CDR1 and CDR2 are MDHEN and SYDVKM. With 6 bases clipped from V and 5 bases from J, the junction kept 9 bases outside the gene matches. The CDR3 spans 14 residues. CDR3 coding DNA: TGTGCCAGCAGCCTCATGACAGGGTCTACTGAAGCTTTCTTT. Translation: CASSLMTGSTEAFF.

As DNA, the CDR3 is TGTGCCAGTAGTCCATCCCTCCGCCATTCAGCTAACTATGGCTACACCTTC. Translating gives CASSPSLRHSANYGYTF. The chain recombines TRBV19 with TRBJ1-2; D gene ambiguous. Germline CDR1 reads LNHDA; CDR2 reads SQIVND (reference sequence). This CDR3 spans 17 amino acids. Deletions cut 5 bases from V and 0 bases from J, with 19 bases between.

This chain joins TRBV7-3 and TRBJ2-1; 10 nucleotides line up with TRBD2. Germline-derived CDR1 and CDR2 are SGHTA and FQGTGA. The CDR3 runs 15 residues. The V segment lost 5 bases and the J segment 7 bases; nucleotides outside the gene matches: 8. CDR3 region: CASSLGTSVLNEQFF. The CDR3 DNA reads as TGTGCCAGCAGCCTCGGGACTAGCGTACTAAATGAGCAGTTCTTC.

V usage is TRBV6-6 and J usage is TRBJ1-2; D not certain. V was clipped by 5 bases and J by 4 bases, with 11 bases between them. Germline assignment: CDR1 MNHNY and CDR2 SVGAGI (reference sequence). This CDR3 contains 13 residues. The CDR3 nucleotides read TGTGCCAGCAGTCCCCACATGGTCTATGGCTACACCTTC. Protein sequence: CASSPHMVYGYTF.

The rearrangement uses TRBV2 and TRBJ2-5, with D maybe TRBD2 (6 bases). The V gene lost 2 bases and the J gene lost 5 bases, with 15 bases spanning the gap. Germline V CDR1 and CDR2: SNHLY, FYNNEI. The CDR3 totals 15 residues. CDR3 sequence (DNA): TGTGCCAGCAGTGAACTAGATGTTGGAGGGGAGACCCAGTACTTC. As protein: CASSELDVGGETQYF.

The chain carries TRBV9 and TRBJ2-1; 9 nucleotides agree with TRBD2. The CDR3 is 17 amino acids. Germline loops: CDR1 SGDLS, CDR2 YYNGEE. Unmatched junction bases numbered 4, after V lost 0 bases and J lost 0 bases. Here the CDR3 reads CASSVDYSGSSYNEQFF. DNA of the CDR3: TGTGCCAGCAGCGTAGACTATAGCGGGAGCTCCTACAATGAGCAGTTCTTC.

Concerning this clone itself: A much more abundant neighbour one base away suggests this may be a read error. The same CDR3 also results from other DNA sequences found in this sample. The chain links TRBV9 to TRBJ1-5; the D gene is possibly TRBD1 (5 bases). This CDR3 spans 14 amino acids. V was cut by 0 bases and J by 3 bases, with 7 bases left in between. The germline V gene encodes CDR1 SGDLS and CDR2 YYNGEE. The CDR3: CASSVAGSNQPQHF. Written as DNA, the CDR3 is TGTGCCAGCAGCGTAGCAGGGTCCAATCAGCCCCAGCATTTT.

The CDR3 sequence is CASRGLAGVKNTGELFF. The CDR3 DNA sequence: TGTGCCAGCAGGGGACTAGCGGGAGTGAAGAACACCGGGGAGCTGTTTTTT. The chain carries TRBV7-9 and TRBJ2-2; 14 nucleotides match TRBD2. The CDR3 runs 17 residues. Germline assignment: CDR1 SEHNR and CDR2 FQNEAQ (reference sequence). With 6 bases clipped from V and 1 base from J, the junction kept 4 bases outside the gene matches.

V and J are TRBV19 and TRBJ2-7; 7 positions match TRBD2. This CDR3 has 14 amino acids. CDR1 is LNHDA and CDR2 is SQIVND in the germline V gene (reference sequence). V lost 4 bases, J lost 3 bases, and 6 bases stayed unmatched. Here the CDR3 DNA reads TGTGCCAGTAGTACAGTGGGGGGGATCTACGAGCAGTACTTC. Translation: CASSTVGGIYEQYF. Combining the CDR3 with reference TRBV19 and TRBJ2-7 gives the whole variable domain DGGITQSPKYLFRKEGQNVTLSCEQNLNHDAMYWYRQDPGQGLRLIYYSQIVNDFQKGDIAEGYSVSREKKESFPLTVTSAQKNPTAFYLCASSTVGGIYEQYFGPGTRLTVT.

The J gene is TRBJ2-7, the V gene TRBV18, with a weak D call TRBD1 (6 bases). The germline gives CDR1 KGHSH, CDR2 LQKENI. Trimming shortened V by 2 bases and J by 7 bases, and 15 bases separated the two germline ends. The CDR3 sequence is 14 residues long. The CDR3 region is CASSPIQGSGEQYF. The CDR3 coding sequence is TGTGCCAGCTCACCAATCCAGGGGTCTGGGGAGCAGTACTTC.

The rearrangement links TRBV6-5 to TRBJ2-5, with D tentatively TRBD2 (5 bases). Trimming cost V 11 bases and J 4 bases, with 17 bases left between them. Germline loops: CDR1 MNHEY, CDR2 SVGAGI. This CDR3 is 13 amino acids long. In DNA, the CDR3 is TGTGCCTCCCGCCCGGACTTACTAGAGACCCAGTACTTC. Translation gives CASRPDLLETQYF.

The genes are TRBV10-3 and TRBJ2-3, with TRBD2 matching 7 bases. Per the germline V gene, CDR1 is ENHRY and CDR2 is SYGVKD. The CDR3 totals 16 residues. V lost 3 bases and J lost 6; bases outside the gene matches: 12. DNA for the CDR3: TGTGCCATCAGTGATCTTGGGTCGGGGGGAGAGGATACGCAGTATTTT. This codes for CAISDLGSGGEDTQYF.

J is TRBJ1-5 and V is TRBV28, with TRBD1 matching 10 bases. The length of the CDR3 is 19 residues. Germline V gene lookup returns CDR1 MDHEN and CDR2 SYDVKM. J lost 0 bases, V lost 5 bases, and 13 bases had no gene match. Here the CDR3 reads CASSRQGARIFYSNQPQHF. CDR3 nucleotides: TGTGCCAGCAGTCGACAGGGGGCGCGGATCTTTTATAGCAATCAGCCCCAGCATTTT.

This chain uses TRBV10-3 with TRBJ2-7, with TRBD2 as a possible D gene (6 bases). Germline CDR1 and CDR2: ENHRY and SYGVKD. Trimming removed 7 bases at V and 6 bases at J, with 13 bases between. CDR3 size: 12 residues. The DNA for the CDR3 is TGTGCCATCACTGGGGAGGTGGGCGAGCAGTACTTC. Amino acids: CAITGEVGEQYF.

CDR3 in amino acids: CASSSRDRGRQNTEAFF. CDR3 DNA sequence: TGTGCCAGCAGTTCCCGGGACAGGGGGCGACAGAACACTGAAGCTTTCTTT. The rearrangement links TRBV27 to TRBJ1-1; TRBD1 aligns across 12 bases. There are 17 residues in the CDR3. Trimming cost V 4 bases and J 1 base; bases outside gene matches: 7. Germline lookup yields CDR1 MNHEY and CDR2 SMNVEV (reference sequence).

J is TRBJ2-2 and V is TRBV9; maybe TRBD1 (6 bases). The germline gives CDR1 SGDLS, CDR2 YYNGEE. The ends were cut back, 0 bases at V and 0 bases at J, with 15 bases in the middle. The length of the CDR3 is 18 residues. The CDR3 region is CASSVDGRGTANTGELFF. CDR3 nucleotides: TGTGCCAGCAGCGTAGATGGCAGGGGAACAGCGAACACCGGGGAGCTGTTTTTT.

J is TRBJ2-5 and V is TRBV7-8; 10 bases are shared with TRBD2. The trim removed 5 bases at V and 7 bases at J, leaving 13 bases unmatched. The CDR3 extends over 16 amino acids. Germline CDR1 and CDR2: SGHVS and FQNEAQ. The CDR3 loop is CASSPPGSGRWGTQYF. CDR3 nucleotide sequence: TGTGCCAGCAGCCCGCCGGGTAGCGGGAGGTGGGGGACCCAGTACTTC.

This clone has only one observation. V usage is TRBV29-1 and J usage is TRBJ1-5; 7 bases map to TRBD1. The V gene's germline CDR1 is SQVTM and CDR2 ANQGSEA. V was clipped by 4 bases and J by 1 base; unmatched bases: 4. The CDR3 length is 14 residues. Here the CDR3 DNA reads TGCAGCGTTGGACAGGGAGCAAGCAATCAGCCCCAGCATTTT. Its protein product is CSVGQGASNQPQHF. Full variable domain (outside the CDR3, taken from reference TRBV29-1 and TRBJ1-5): SAVISQKPSRDICQRGTSLTIQCQVDSQVTMMFWYRQQPGQSLTLIATANQGSEATYESGFVIDKFPISRPNLTFSTLTVSNMSPEDSSIYLCSVGQGASNQPQHFGDGTRLSIL.

This chain connects TRBV5-1 to TRBJ2-7; maybe TRBD1 (5 bases). Germline V gives CDR1 SGHRS, CDR2 YFSETQ. V was pared by 1 base and J by 9 bases, with 11 bases between. The CDR3 sequence is 12 residues long. CDR3 coding DNA: TGCGCCAGCAGCTTGAGCAGGGTATCGCAGTACTTC. Its translation: CASSLSRVSQYF.